The clone carrying this T cell receptor beta chain was observed a single time. Its antigen is unidentified. The data stem from a study of Ad26.COV2.S vaccination and SARS-CoV-2 variants. About the study: Intramuscularly, Ad26.COV2.S was given either once or twice, 56 days apart.

Documented treatment: roughly 18 received Ad26.COV2.S at low or high dose, single or two shots; roughly five received placebo; per-sample allocation not given. Collection of the samples took place on day 63 after the first injection of vaccine or placebo. Participants' vaccine, an Ad26 vector, delivered Wuhan-strain SARS-CoV-2 spike. Study findings and constraints: Breadth, reportedly substantial, characterized the spike-specific CD8+ and CD4+ T cell responses after vaccination. The study found similar non-spike TCR breadth in vaccine and placebo recipients.

CDR3 size: 14 residues. Per germline, CDR1 SGHRS and CDR2 YFSETQ. V lost 3 bases to trimming and J lost 4 bases, with 13 bases between them. Using immunoSEQ multiplex PCR, the repertoire was profiled, and TCRdb retains in-frame clones only, with some absent. The sample records around 300,000 clones, about 88% being singletons. This chain joins TRBV5-1 and TRBJ2-5; TRBD1 might be the D (7 bases). The sequence derives from a person between 18 and 65 years old who received the Ad26.COV2.S COVID-19 vaccine or a placebo. The material sequenced was peripheral blood, taken in a trial of Ad26.COV2.S vaccine versus placebo. This CDR3 reads CASSSQGGGETQYF. CDR3 DNA: TGCGCCAGCAGCTCGCAGGGGGGCGGAGAGACCCAGTACTTC. Full variable domain (rest looked up from reference TRBV5-1 and TRBJ2-5): KAGVTQTPRYLIKTRGQQVTLSCSPISGHRSVSWYQQTPGQGLQFLFEYFSETQRNKGNFPGRFSGRQFSNSRSEMNVSTLELGDSALYLCASSSQGGGETQYFGPGTRLLVL.